These T cell receptor beta chains were read from a single sample in a study of CD8 T cells in Susac syndrome. Using its own MiXCR run on the immunoSEQ multiplex PCR reads, TCRdb lists one record per CDR3 protein. The sample consists of around 130,000 distinct CDR3 sequences, 75% to 90% of them appearing once. The source material was CD8+ T cells from PBMCs. The receptors shown here come from a human donor with multiple sclerosis. The CDR3 runs from the conserved cysteine through the conserved F or W. Each record gives: V gene, clone size, D gene, J gene, CDR3 protein, CDR3 DNA. D genes are given only for firm matches. Clone size is not always given. Where it is, it says once, few, many or a class for expanded clones.

TRBV5-1	NA	NA	TRBJ2-1	CASSLSQIHEQFF	TGCGCCAGCAGCTTATCACAGATCCATGAGCAGTTCTTC
TRBV18	NA	NA	TRBJ2-2	CASSPTPGQENTGELFF	TGTGCCAGCTCACCCACCCCGGGGCAGGAGAACACCGGGGAGCTGTTTTTT
TRBV12-5	NA	TRBD2	TRBJ2-4	CASGFETSGNNIKNIQYF	TGTGCTAGTGGTTTCGAGACTAGCGGGAACAATATCAAAAACATTCAGTACTTC
TRBV14	NA	NA	TRBJ1-3	CASSQNPSWSDSGNTIYF	TGTGCCAGCAGCCAAAATCCCTCATGGAGTGACTCTGGAAACACCATATATTTT
TRBV27	NA	NA	TRBJ1-1	CASSPGHVGDTEAFF	TGTGCCAGCAGTCCCGGACATGTGGGGGACACTGAAGCTTTCTTT
TRBV19	few	NA	TRBJ2-1	CASSPKGGVNEQFF	TGTGCCAGTAGTCCAAAAGGAGGGGTGAATGAGCAGTTCTTC
TRBV27	NA	NA	TRBJ2-5	CASSQQGEGETQYF	TGTGCCAGCAGTCAACAGGGAGAAGGGGAGACCCAGTACTTC
TRBV10-3	NA	TRBD1	TRBJ1-5	CAISGGDRGYSNQPQHF	TGTGCCATCAGTGGTGGGGACAGGGGGTATAGCAATCAGCCCCAGCATTTT
TRBV5-8	NA	NA	TRBJ2-2	CASSSTRYSDLRTGELFF	TGTGCCAGCAGCTCAACCCGATACAGTGACCTGCGGACCGGGGAGCTGTTTTTT
TRBV30	once	NA	TRBJ1-2	CAWIPGTNYGYTF	TGTGCCTGGATCCCGGGAACAAACTATGGCTACACCTTC
TRBV3-1	NA	NA	TRBJ2-1	CASSQDYLDNEQFF	TGTGCCAGCAGCCAAGATTATTTGGACAATGAGCAGTTCTTC
TRBV27	once	TRBD1	TRBJ2-7	CASSSNRGPREQYF	TGTGCCAGCTCGTCTAACAGGGGTCCGAGGGAGCAGTACTTC
TRBV6-2/TRBV6-3	NA	TRBD1	TRBJ1-5	CASSYSTGGLSNQPQHF	TGTGCCAGCAGTTACTCGACAGGGGGGTTGTCGAATCAGCCCCAGCATTTT
TRBV30	NA	NA	TRBJ1-2	CAWSLGPLYGYTF	TGTGCCTGGAGTTTGGGTCCCCTCTATGGCTACACCTTC
TRBV27	NA	NA	TRBJ2-3	CASSLSQLSDTQYF	TGTGCCAGCAGTTTAAGCCAGCTCTCAGATACGCAGTATTTT
TRBV2	NA	TRBD1	TRBJ2-6	CASSSPTGGQGSGANVLTF	TGTGCCAGCAGTTCACCAACAGGGGGCCAGGGGTCCGGGGCCAACGTCCTGACTTTC
TRBV12-3/TRBV12-4	NA	NA	TRBJ2-1	CATRGSLANEQFF	TGTGCCACGCGCGGTAGTCTGGCCAATGAGCAGTTCTTC
TRBV11-2	NA	NA	TRBJ2-6	CASSPEGPGATSGANVLTF	TGTGCCAGCAGCCCAGAGGGTCCAGGAGCTACTTCAGGGGCCAACGTCCTGACTTTC
TRBV11-2	NA	NA	TRBJ2-5	CASSPLGVTQETQYF	TGTGCCAGCAGCCCACTAGGGGTGACCCAAGAGACCCAGTACTTC
TRBV4-1	NA	TRBD1	TRBJ2-1	CASSHLDRGENEQFF	TGCGCCAGCAGCCACCTGGACAGGGGGGAGAATGAGCAGTTCTTC
TRBV6-5	NA	TRBD1	TRBJ2-5	CASSTSGQGAWETQYF	TGTGCCAGCAGTACTTCTGGACAGGGGGCTTGGGAGACCCAGTACTTC
TRBV7-9	NA	NA	TRBJ1-5	CASSLGQLSNQPQHF	TGTGCCAGCAGCTTAGGACAGCTAAGCAATCAGCCCCAGCATTTT
TRBV9	NA	TRBD1	TRBJ2-2	CASSVARDRGNTGELFF	TGTGCCAGCAGCGTAGCTAGGGACAGGGGGAACACCGGGGAGCTGTTTTTT
TRBV30	NA	NA	TRBJ1-5	CAWSTGTNQPQHF	TGTGCCTGGAGTACCGGAACCAATCAGCCCCAGCATTTT
TRBV19	NA	TRBD2	TRBJ2-1	CASHPPKGGGAANEQFF	TGTGCCAGTCACCCTCCCAAGGGCGGGGGGGCCGCGAATGAGCAGTTCTTC
TRBV19	NA	NA	TRBJ1-2	CATRWGPGYTF	TGTGCCACCCGGTGGGGGCCCGGCTACACCTTC
TRBV29-1	NA	NA	TRBJ2-3	CSVEGDPDTQYF	TGCAGCGTTGAAGGGGACCCCGATACGCAGTATTTT
TRBV12-3/TRBV12-4	NA	NA	TRBJ1-2	CASSSGGTANFYGYTF	TGTGCCAGCAGTTCTGGGGGGACGGCCAACTTCTATGGCTACACCTTC
TRBV12-3/TRBV12-4	few	NA	TRBJ2-3	CASSIAGLGLDTQYF	TGTGCCAGCAGTATCGCAGGGCTAGGCTTGGATACGCAGTATTTT
TRBV12-3/TRBV12-4	NA	TRBD1	TRBJ2-4	CASSLTGGSAKNIQYF	TGTGCCAGCAGTTTGACAGGGGGTTCGGCCAAAAACATTCAGTACTTC
TRBV19	NA	NA	TRBJ1-1	CASSIGSTEAFF	TGTGCCAGTAGTATCGGAAGTACCGAAGCTTTCTTT
TRBV6-2/TRBV6-3	NA	TRBD2	TRBJ2-2	CASRHDTYLAGEAGYTGELFF	TGTGCCAGCAGACACGACACGTATCTAGCGGGAGAGGCTGGGTACACCGGGGAGCTGTTTTTT
TRBV27	once	NA	TRBJ2-1	CASSLRGAVSSYNEQFF	TGTGCCAGCAGTTTAAGGGGGGCAGTGAGCTCCTACAATGAGCAGTTCTTC
TRBV7-8	NA	TRBD2	TRBJ2-1	CASSSRLAGGLIPTDNEQFF	TGTGCCAGCAGCTCCCGACTAGCGGGGGGGCTCATCCCCACGGACAATGAGCAGTTCTTC
TRBV3-1	NA	TRBD2	TRBJ2-1	CASSQRSSGRPNEQFF	TGTGCCAGCAGCCAACGTTCTAGCGGGAGACCCAATGAGCAGTTCTTC
TRBV30	NA	NA	TRBJ2-7	CAWSPGYEQYF	TGTGCCTGGAGTCCCGGGTACGAGCAGTACTTC
TRBV19	NA	NA	TRBJ1-3	CASRTGSNTIYF	TGTGCCAGTAGAACAGGTTCAAACACCATATATTTT
TRBV6-2/TRBV6-3	NA	NA	TRBJ2-7	CASSYGEVIYEQYF	TGTGCCAGCAGTTACGGGGAGGTAATCTACGAGCAGTACTTC
TRBV7-9	NA	NA	TRBJ1-4	CASSLKVAGYEKLFF	TGTGCCAGCAGCTTAAAAGTTGCAGGTTACGAAAAACTGTTTTTT
TRBV20-1	NA	NA	TRBJ1-6	CSASQENRVINSPLHF	TGCAGTGCTAGTCAAGAAAACAGGGTTATAAATTCACCCCTCCACTTT
TRBV15	NA	NA	TRBJ1-1	CATSRDGLMNTEAFF	TGTGCCACCAGCAGAGACGGGCTCATGAACACTGAAGCTTTCTTT
TRBV13	NA	NA	TRBJ2-1	CASSSPGLLNYNEQFF	TGTGCCAGCAGCTCTCCCGGACTGTTAAACTACAATGAGCAGTTCTTC
TRBV13	NA	TRBD2	TRBJ2-7	CASSSGGYEQYF	TGTGCCAGCAGCAGCGGGGGCTACGAGCAGTACTTC
TRBV12-3/TRBV12-4	NA	TRBD2	TRBJ2-3	CASSWVAGVADTQYF	TGTGCCAGCAGTTGGGTAGCGGGAGTAGCGGATACGCAGTATTTT
TRBV4-1	NA	TRBD2	TRBJ2-1	CASSPLAGGSEQFF	TGCGCCAGCAGCCCTCTAGCGGGAGGGTCTGAGCAGTTCTTC
TRBV5-4	NA	NA	TRBJ2-2	CASGSGELFF	TGTGCCAGCGGGTCCGGGGAGCTGTTTTTT
TRBV7-9	NA	NA	TRBJ1-1	CASSTGMLNTEAFF	TGTGCCAGCAGCACCGGGATGTTGAACACTGAAGCTTTCTTT
TRBV7-2	NA	NA	TRBJ2-1	CASSLDHRDSFYNEQFF	TGTGCCAGCAGCTTAGACCATAGGGACTCCTTTTACAATGAGCAGTTCTTC
TRBV10-2	few	NA	TRBJ1-5	CASSEGQGVQPQHF	TGCGCCAGCAGTGAGGGGCAGGGTGTGCAGCCCCAGCATTTT
TRBV3-1	NA	TRBD1	TRBJ2-5	CASSQVGTGQETQYF	TGTGCCAGCAGCCAAGTAGGGACAGGGCAAGAGACCCAGTACTTC
TRBV21-1	NA	NA	TRBJ2-1	CARNTGESLNEQFF	TGTGCCCGAAATACAGGGGAAAGCCTCAATGAGCAGTTCTTC
TRBV25-1	NA	NA	TRBJ1-2	CASSAVSDHYGYTF	TGTGCCAGCAGTGCCGTCTCGGATCACTATGGCTACACCTTC